A single sample is the source of the 16 T cell receptor beta chains below, sequenced in a study of cytomegalovirus exposure and HLA in healthy donors. A multiplex PCR was run with 60 Vbeta primers and 13 Jbeta primers. Here immunoSEQ multiplex PCR was the method, and the copy in TCRdb shows in-frame clones only, minus some. Among 180,000 or so clones listed, around 77% were seen once. The material sequenced was PBMCs. These receptors all stem from a woman in her twenties or thirties in good health and CMV-seronegative.

This clone is a singleton in its sample. This sequence joins TRBV5-8 and TRBJ2-4; D may be TRBD1 (6 bases). CDR1 and CDR2 (germline): SGHTS, YDEGEE. Trimming took off 2 bases at V and 0 bases at J, with 9 bases between the two ends. The CDR3 loop spans 15 amino acids. The CDR3, as DNA: TGTGCCAGCAGCTTTACAGGGTTAGCCAAAAACATTCAGTACTTC. Translation gives CASSFTGLAKNIQYF.

The chain joins TRBV4-3 to TRBJ1-1; 7 bases fit TRBD1. CDR3 length equals 14 residues. The J segment lost 0 bases and the V segment lost 4 bases, leaving 2 bases of the junction unmatched. Germline loops: CDR1 LGHNA, CDR2 YSLEER. The CDR3 here is CASSRGQVNTEAFF. Here the CDR3 DNA reads TGCGCCAGCAGCCGTGGACAGGTGAACACTGAAGCTTTCTTT.

This clone was counted only a few times. The chain recombines TRBV5-1 with TRBJ1-6; D is perhaps TRBD1 (6 bases). The germline CDR1 and CDR2 sequences are SGHRS and YFSETQ. This CDR3 comprises 17 residues. V lost 4 bases and J 5 bases, leaving 19 bases between the germline ends. The CDR3 DNA is TGCGCCAGCAGCGTTTCTTTCCGGGACACCGATAATTCACCCCTCCACTTT. It codes for CASSVSFRDTDNSPLHF.

The chain carries TRBV12-5 and TRBJ2-7; D may be TRBD1 (5 bases). There are 12 residues in the CDR3. Per the germline V gene, CDR1 is LGHNT and CDR2 is FRNRAP. Trimming pared 6 bases from V and 1 base from J, leaving 7 bases between. The CDR3 protein is CASGAGSYEQYF. As DNA, the CDR3 is TGTGCTAGTGGGGCAGGGTCCTACGAGCAGTACTTC.

This chain connects TRBV2 to TRBJ1-2; 11 bases map to TRBD1. This CDR3 region has 14 residues. The trim removed 3 bases at V and 8 bases at J, leaving 5 bases unmatched. Germline CDR1 and CDR2: SNHLY and FYNNEI. The CDR3 here is CASSDRRDRGGYTF. For the CDR3, the DNA is TGTGCCAGCAGTGATCGGAGGGACAGGGGGGGCTACACCTTC.

This rearrangement joins TRBV29-1 to TRBJ1-6, with D perhaps TRBD1 (5 bases). The CDR3 sequence is 13 residues long. Germline V gene sequence: CDR1 SQVTM, CDR2 ANQGSEA. V was trimmed by 5 bases and J by 8 bases, leaving 13 bases between them. For the CDR3, the DNA is TGCAGCGTTCTCTGGACAAGGGATTCACCCCTCCACTTT. Amino acids: CSVLWTRDSPLHF.

The J gene is TRBJ2-5, the V gene TRBV5-5; TRBD1 is a possible D gene (5 bases). Between the trimmed V and J ends, which lost 2 bases and 5 bases, there was a span of 13 bases. The CDR3 sequence is 14 residues long. Germline V gene lookup returns CDR1 SGHKS and CDR2 YYEKEE (reference sequence). The CDR3 here is CASSFQGWAETQYF. CDR3 bases: TGTGCCAGCAGCTTCCAGGGCTGGGCCGAGACCCAGTACTTC.

The chain is built from TRBV9 and TRBJ1-3; 7 nucleotides line up with TRBD1. The CDR3 is 18 residues long. Germline CDR1 and CDR2: SGDLS and YYNGEE. With V trimmed by 0 bases and J by 0 bases, 9 bases remained unmatched. CDR3 in DNA: TGTGCCAGCAGCGTAGCCCAAGGGGGCGGCAGCTCTGGAAACACCATATATTTT. It translates to CASSVAQGGGSSGNTIYF.

The gene calls are TRBV6-1 and TRBJ2-1; 7 bases are shared with TRBD1. There are 13 residues in the CDR3. Germline V lookup: CDR1 MNHNS, CDR2 SASEGT. Losses at the gene ends were 4 bases for V and 8 bases for J; bases not matched to a gene: 5. DNA for the CDR3: TGTGCCAGCAGTGTGACAGGGAGCTATGAGCAGTTCTTC. Translating gives CASSVTGSYEQFF.

The chain recombines TRBV10-2 with TRBJ1-2; D unresolved. Looked up from germline, CDR1 is WSHSY and CDR2 is SAAADI. V was clipped by 2 bases and J by 6 bases, with 4 bases between them. The length of the CDR3 is 11 residues. The CDR3 loop is CASSERDGYTF. CDR3 nucleotides: TGCGCCAGCAGTGAGAGAGATGGCTACACCTTC.

The genes are TRBV6-5 and TRBJ2-7; the D gene is possibly TRBD2 (5 bases). Per germline, CDR1 MNHEY and CDR2 SVGAGI. The V end was cut by 8 bases, the J end by 0 bases, with 17 bases between. CDR3 length: 15 amino acids. In nucleotides, the CDR3 is TGTGCCAGCGGCGGCTGGGAGCGAAGCTCCTACGAGCAGTACTTC. This sequence encodes CASGGWERSSYEQYF.

This chain uses TRBV11-2 with TRBJ1-1; possible D gene TRBD1, 6 bases. Germline V lookup: CDR1 SGHAT, CDR2 FQNNGV. Between the trimmed V and J ends, which lost 5 bases and 4 bases, there was a span of 14 bases. The CDR3 has 14 residues. The CDR3 reads CASSAGARGTEAFF. CDR3 DNA sequence: TGTGCCAGCAGCGCAGGGGCTAGGGGCACTGAAGCTTTCTTT.

CDR3 in amino acids: CASSGGTGTYSYEQYF. CDR3 nucleotides: TGTGCCAGTAGTGGGGGGACCGGGACGTATTCCTACGAGCAGTACTTC. V usage is TRBV19 and J usage is TRBJ2-7; weak D call: TRBD2 (6 bases). Trimming left V 5 bases short and J 1 base short, with 18 bases between. Germline V gene lookup returns CDR1 LNHDA and CDR2 SQIVND (reference sequence). This CDR3 comprises 16 residues.

A few counts support this clone. The chain recombines TRBV5-1 with TRBJ1-3; 8 bases are a match to TRBD1. The germline CDR1 and CDR2 sequences are SGHRS and YFSETQ. V was clipped by 4 bases and J by 3 bases; unmatched bases: 12. This CDR3 has 17 amino acids. The CDR3 here is CASSEHGQGLGGNTIYF. CDR3 coding DNA: TGCGCCAGCAGCGAACACGGACAGGGACTGGGTGGAAACACCATATATTTT.

This clone has a handful of counts. The rearrangement joins TRBV19 to TRBJ1-2; 7 bases align to TRBD1. V lost 4 bases, J lost 2 bases, and 7 bases stayed unmatched. CDR1 is LNHDA and CDR2 is SQIVND in the germline V gene (reference sequence). The CDR3 consists of 15 residues. The CDR3 spells CASSTKGTANYGYTF. The CDR3 bases are TGTGCCAGTAGTACTAAAGGGACAGCCAACTATGGCTACACCTTC.

To note about this clone: In the same sample, other DNA sequences code for this CDR3. The V gene is TRBV7-9, the J gene TRBJ1-1; D gene ambiguous. CDR1 is SEHNR, CDR2 FQNEAQ, per germline (reference sequence). This CDR3 region has 13 residues. Deletions cut 5 bases from V and 3 bases from J, with 10 bases between. CDR3 amino acids: CASSPVPYTEAFF. The CDR3 bases are TGTGCCAGCAGCCCAGTGCCTTACACTGAAGCTTTCTTT.